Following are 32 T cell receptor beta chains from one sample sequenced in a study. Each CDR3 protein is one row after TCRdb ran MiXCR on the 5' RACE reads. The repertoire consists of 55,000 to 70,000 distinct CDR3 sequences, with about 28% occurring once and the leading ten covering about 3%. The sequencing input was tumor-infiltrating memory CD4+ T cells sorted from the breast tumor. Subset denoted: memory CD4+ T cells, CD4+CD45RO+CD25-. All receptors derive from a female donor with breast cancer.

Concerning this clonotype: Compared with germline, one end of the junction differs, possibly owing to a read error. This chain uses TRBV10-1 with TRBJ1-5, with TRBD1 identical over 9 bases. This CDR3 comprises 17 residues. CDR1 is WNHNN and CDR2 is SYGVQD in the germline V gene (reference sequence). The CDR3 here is CAISGTGGSQGNQPQHF. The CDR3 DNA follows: TGTGCCATCAGTGGAACAGGGGGCTCCCAGGGCAATCAGCCCCAGCATTTT.

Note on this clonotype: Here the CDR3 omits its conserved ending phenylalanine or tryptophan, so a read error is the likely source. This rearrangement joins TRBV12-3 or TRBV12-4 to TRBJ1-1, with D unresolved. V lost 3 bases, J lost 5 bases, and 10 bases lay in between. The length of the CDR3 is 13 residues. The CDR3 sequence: CASSFMEGTEAFL. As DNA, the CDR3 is TGTGCCAGCAGTTTTATGGAGGGAACTGAAGCTTTCCTT.

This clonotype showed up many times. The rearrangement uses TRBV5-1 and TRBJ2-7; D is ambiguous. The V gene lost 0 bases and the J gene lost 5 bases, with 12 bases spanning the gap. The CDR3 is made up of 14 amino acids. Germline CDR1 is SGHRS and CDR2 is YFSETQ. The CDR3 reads CASSLVGRTHEQYF. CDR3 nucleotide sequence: TGCGCCAGCAGCTTGGTCGGTAGAACCCACGAGCAGTACTTC.

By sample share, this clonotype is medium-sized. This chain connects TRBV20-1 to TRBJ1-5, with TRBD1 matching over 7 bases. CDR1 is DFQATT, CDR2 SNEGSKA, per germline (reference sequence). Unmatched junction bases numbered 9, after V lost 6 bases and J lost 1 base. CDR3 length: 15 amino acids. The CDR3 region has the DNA TGCAGTGCCCGAAACTTCAGGGGGAGCAATCAGCCCCAGCATTTT. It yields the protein CSARNFRGSNQPQHF.

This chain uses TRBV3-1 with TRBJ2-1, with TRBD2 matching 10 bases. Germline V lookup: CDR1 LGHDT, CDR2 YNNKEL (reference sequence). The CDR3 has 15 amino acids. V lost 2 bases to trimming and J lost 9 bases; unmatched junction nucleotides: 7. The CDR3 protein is CASSQSSAGGVEQFF. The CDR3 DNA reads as TGTGCCAGCAGCCAATCATCAGCGGGAGGGGTTGAGCAGTTCTTC.

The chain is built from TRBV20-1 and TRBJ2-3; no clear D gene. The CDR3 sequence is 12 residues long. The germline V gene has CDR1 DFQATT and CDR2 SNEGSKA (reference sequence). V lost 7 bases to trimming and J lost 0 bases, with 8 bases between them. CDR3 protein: CSVLRSTDTQYF. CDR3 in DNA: TGCAGTGTGCTAAGAAGCACAGATACGCAGTATTTT.

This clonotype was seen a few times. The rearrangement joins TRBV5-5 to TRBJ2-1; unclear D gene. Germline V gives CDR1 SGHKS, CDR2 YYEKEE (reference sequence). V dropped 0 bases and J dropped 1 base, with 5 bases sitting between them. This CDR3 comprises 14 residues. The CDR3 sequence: CASSLGASYNEQFF. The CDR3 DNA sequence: TGTGCCAGCAGCTTGGGGGCGTCCTACAATGAGCAGTTCTTC.

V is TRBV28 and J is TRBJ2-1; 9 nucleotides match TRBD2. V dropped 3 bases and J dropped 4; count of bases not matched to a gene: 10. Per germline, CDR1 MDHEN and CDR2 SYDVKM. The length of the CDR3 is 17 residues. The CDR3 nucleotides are TGTGCCAGCAGTTTTTCTACCGGGACTAGCAGATACAATGAGCAGTTCTTC. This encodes CASSFSTGTSRYNEQFF.

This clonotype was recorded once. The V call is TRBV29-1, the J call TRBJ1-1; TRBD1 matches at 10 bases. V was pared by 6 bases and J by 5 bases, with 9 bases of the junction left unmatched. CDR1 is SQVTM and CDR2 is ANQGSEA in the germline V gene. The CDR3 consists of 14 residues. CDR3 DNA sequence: TGCAGCGTGACCGGGACAGGGGATCCTACTGAAGCTTTCTTT. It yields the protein CSVTGTGDPTEAFF.

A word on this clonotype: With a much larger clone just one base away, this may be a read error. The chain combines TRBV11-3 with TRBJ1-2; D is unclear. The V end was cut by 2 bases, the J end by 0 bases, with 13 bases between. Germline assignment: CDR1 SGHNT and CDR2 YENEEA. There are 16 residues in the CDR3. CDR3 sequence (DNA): TGTGCCAGCAGCTTATGGGGAGGGCTGACTAACTATGGCTACACCTTC. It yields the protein CASSLWGGLTNYGYTF.

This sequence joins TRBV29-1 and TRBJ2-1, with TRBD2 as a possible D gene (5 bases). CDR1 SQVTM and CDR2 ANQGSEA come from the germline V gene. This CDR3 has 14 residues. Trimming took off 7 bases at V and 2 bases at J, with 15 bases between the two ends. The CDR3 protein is CSAPPSGAYNEQFF. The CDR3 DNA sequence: TGCAGCGCCCCGCCGAGCGGAGCCTACAATGAGCAGTTCTTC.

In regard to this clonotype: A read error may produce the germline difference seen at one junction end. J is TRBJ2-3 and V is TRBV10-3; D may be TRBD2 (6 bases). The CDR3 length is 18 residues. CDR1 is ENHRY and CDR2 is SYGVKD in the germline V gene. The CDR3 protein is CAISGAGGSTESTYTQYF. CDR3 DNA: TGTGCCATCAGTGGAGCGGGTGGAAGTACCGAGAGCACATATACGCAGTATTTT.

CDR3 residues: CASSFSKGQPQHF. The CDR3 DNA is TGTGCCAGCAGTTTTAGTAAGGGTCAGCCCCAGCATTTT. This sequence joins TRBV12-3 or TRBV12-4 and TRBJ1-5; no reliable D call. The CDR3 has 13 amino acids. Trimming removed 3 bases at V and 6 bases at J, with 9 bases between.

This CDR3 is CASSWGAPGNTIYF. Written as DNA, the CDR3 is TGTGCCAGCAGCTGGGGCGCTCCTGGAAACACCATATATTTT. V is TRBV5-6 and J is TRBJ1-3, with a possible D match to TRBD1 (5 bases). V dropped 3 bases and J dropped 2 bases, with 9 bases sitting between them. Germline CDR1 and CDR2: SGHDT and YYEEEE. The CDR3 consists of 14 residues.

Here the CDR3 reads CASSLGEAGTQYF. CDR3 nucleotides: TGCGCCAGCAGCTTGGGCGAGGCGGGGACGCAGTATTTT. This sequence joins TRBV5-1 and TRBJ2-3, with a tentative D call TRBD2 (6 bases). V lost 0 bases to trimming and J lost 9 bases, with 11 bases between them. The CDR3 spans 13 residues. From germline, CDR1 is SGHRS and CDR2 YFSETQ.

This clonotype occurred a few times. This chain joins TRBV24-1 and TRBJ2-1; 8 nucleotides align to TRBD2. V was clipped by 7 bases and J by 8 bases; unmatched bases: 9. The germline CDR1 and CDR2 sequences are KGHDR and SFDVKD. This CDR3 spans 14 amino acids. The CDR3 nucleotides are TGTGCCACCAGGCAAAGCGGGAGTGGGGATGAGCAGTTCTTC. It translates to CATRQSGSGDEQFF.

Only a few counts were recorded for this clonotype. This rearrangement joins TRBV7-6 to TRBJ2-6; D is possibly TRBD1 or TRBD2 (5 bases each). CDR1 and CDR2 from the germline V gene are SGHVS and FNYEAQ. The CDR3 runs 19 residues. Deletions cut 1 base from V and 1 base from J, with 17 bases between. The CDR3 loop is CASSLDPPGRTSGANVLTF. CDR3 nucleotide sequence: TGTGCCAGCAGCTTAGACCCCCCGGGACGGACGTCTGGGGCCAACGTCCTGACTTTC.

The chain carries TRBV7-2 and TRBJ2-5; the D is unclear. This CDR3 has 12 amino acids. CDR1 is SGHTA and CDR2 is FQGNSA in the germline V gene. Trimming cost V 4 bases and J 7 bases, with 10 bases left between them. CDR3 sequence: CASSSPRGTQYF. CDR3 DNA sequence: TGTGCCAGCAGCTCGCCACGAGGGACCCAGTACTTC.

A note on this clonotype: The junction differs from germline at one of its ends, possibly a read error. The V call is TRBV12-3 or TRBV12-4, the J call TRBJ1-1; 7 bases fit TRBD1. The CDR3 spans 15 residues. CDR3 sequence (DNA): TGTGCCAGCAGTTTATGGCAGGGGGGAATCACTGAAGCTTCCTTT. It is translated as CASSLWQGGITEASF.

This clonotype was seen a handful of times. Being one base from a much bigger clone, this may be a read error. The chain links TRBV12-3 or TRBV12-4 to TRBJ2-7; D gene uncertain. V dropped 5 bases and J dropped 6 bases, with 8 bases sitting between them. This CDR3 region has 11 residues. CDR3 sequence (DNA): TGTGCCAGCAGTGCGACCTGCGAGCAGTACTTC. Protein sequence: CASSATCEQYF.

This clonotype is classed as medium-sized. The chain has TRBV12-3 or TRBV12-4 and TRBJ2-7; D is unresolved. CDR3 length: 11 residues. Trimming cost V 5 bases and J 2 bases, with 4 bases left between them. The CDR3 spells CASSATYEQYF. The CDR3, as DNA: TGTGCCAGCAGTGCGACCTACGAGCAGTACTTC.

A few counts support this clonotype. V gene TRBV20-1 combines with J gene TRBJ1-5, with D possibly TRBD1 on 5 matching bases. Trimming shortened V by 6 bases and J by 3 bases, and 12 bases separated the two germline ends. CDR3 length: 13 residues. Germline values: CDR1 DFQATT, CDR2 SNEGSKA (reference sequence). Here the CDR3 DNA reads TGCAGTGCGGTCGACAGTCCCAATCAGCCCCAGCATTTT. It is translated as CSAVDSPNQPQHF.

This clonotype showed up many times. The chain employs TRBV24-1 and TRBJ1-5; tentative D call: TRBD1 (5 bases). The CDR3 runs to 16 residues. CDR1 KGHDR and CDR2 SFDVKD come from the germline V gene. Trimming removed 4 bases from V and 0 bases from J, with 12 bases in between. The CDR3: CATSERARDSNQPQHF. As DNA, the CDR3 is TGTGCCACCAGTGAAAGGGCCAGGGATAGCAATCAGCCCCAGCATTTT.

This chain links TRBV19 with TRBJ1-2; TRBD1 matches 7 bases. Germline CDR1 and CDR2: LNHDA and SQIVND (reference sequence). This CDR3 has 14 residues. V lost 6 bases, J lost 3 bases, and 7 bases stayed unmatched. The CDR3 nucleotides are TGTGCCAGTAGAGACCCGACAGGGCACTATGGCTACACCTTC. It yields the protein CASRDPTGHYGYTF. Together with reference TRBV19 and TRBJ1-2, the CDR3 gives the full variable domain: DGGITQSPKYLFRKEGQNVTLSCEQNLNHDAMYWYRQDPGQGLRLIYYSQIVNDFQKGDIAEGYSVSREKKESFPLTVTSAQKNPTAFYLCASRDPTGHYGYTFGSGTRLTVV.

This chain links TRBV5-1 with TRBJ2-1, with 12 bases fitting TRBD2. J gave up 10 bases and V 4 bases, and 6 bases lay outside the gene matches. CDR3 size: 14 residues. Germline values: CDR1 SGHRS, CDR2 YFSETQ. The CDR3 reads CASSATSGSTEQFF. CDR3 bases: TGCGCCAGCAGCGCGACTAGCGGGAGTACGGAGCAGTTCTTC.

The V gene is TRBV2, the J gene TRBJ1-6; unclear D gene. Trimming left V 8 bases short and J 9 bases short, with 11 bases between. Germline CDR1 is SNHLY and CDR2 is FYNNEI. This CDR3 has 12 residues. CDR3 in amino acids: CASGLWGSPLHF. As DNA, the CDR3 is TGTGCCAGCGGATTATGGGGTTCACCCCTCCACTTT.

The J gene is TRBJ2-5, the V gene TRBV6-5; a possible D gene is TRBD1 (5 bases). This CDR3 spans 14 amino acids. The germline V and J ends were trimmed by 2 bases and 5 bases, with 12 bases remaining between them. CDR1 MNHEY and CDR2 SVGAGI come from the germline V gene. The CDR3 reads CASSYRGADETQYF. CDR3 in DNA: TGTGCCAGCAGTTACCGTGGGGCAGATGAGACCCAGTACTTC.

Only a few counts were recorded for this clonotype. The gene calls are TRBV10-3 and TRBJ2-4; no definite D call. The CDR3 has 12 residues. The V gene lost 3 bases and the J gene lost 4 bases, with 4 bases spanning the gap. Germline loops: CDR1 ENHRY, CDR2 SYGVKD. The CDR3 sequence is CAISEGKNIQYF. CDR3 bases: TGTGCCATCAGTGAAGGGAAAAACATTCAGTACTTC.

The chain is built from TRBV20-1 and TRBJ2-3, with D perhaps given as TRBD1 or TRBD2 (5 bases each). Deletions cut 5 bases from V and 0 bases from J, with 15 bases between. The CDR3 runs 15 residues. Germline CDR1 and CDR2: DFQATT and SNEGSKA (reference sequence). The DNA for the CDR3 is TGCAGTGCTGACCGGGACCCCTATAGCACAGATACGCAGTATTTT. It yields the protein CSADRDPYSTDTQYF.

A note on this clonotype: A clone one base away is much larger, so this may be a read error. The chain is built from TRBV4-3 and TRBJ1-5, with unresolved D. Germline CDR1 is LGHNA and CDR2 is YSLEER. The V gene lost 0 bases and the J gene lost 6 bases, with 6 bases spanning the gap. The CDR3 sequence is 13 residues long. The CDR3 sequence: CASSQDRAQPQHF. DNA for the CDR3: TGCGCCAGCAGCCAAGATAGGGCTCAGCCCCAGCATTTT.

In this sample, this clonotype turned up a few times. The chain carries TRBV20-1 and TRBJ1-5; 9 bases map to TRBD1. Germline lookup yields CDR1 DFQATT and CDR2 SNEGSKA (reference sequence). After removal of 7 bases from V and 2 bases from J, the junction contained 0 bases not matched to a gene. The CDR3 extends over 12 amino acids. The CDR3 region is CSGTGGNQPQHF. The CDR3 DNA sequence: TGCAGTGGGACAGGGGGCAATCAGCCCCAGCATTTT.

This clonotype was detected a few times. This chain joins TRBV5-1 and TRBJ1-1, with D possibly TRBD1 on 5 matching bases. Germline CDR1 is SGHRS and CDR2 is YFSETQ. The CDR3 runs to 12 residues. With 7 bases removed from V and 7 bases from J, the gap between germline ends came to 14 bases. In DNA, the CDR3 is TGCGCCAGCTCCCGGGGGGGTTTTGAAGCTTTCTTT. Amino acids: CASSRGGFEAFF.